A single sample is the source of the 29 T cell receptor beta chains below, sequenced in a study of CD8 T cells in ankylosing spondylitis. TCRdb re-derived calls from the 5' RACE reads in MiXCR, one entry per CDR3 protein. The table has 85,000 to 90,000 distinct CDR3 sequences, around 25% seen once; the top ten hold 50% to 60%. The specimen was blood, either unsorted or a sorted T cell fraction (not recorded which). Source of these receptors: a male donor with ankylosing spondylitis or in good health (not recorded which).

The chain recombines TRBV27 with TRBJ2-1; 9 bases agree with TRBD1. The junction had 6 bases not matched to a gene; V was cut back by 1 base and J by 8 bases. Germline CDR1 MNHEY, CDR2 SMNVEV (reference sequence). There are 15 residues in the CDR3. Here the CDR3 reads CASSLYRGQGDEQFF. The DNA for the CDR3 is TGTGCCAGCAGTTTATACAGGGGGCAGGGTGATGAGCAGTTCTTC.

This clonotype was counted ten times or more. J is TRBJ2-1 and V is TRBV5-1; D perhaps matches TRBD2 (5 bases). The germline CDR1 and CDR2 sequences are SGHRS and YFSETQ. The CDR3 is 14 amino acids. V shed 0 bases and J shed 4 bases, with 8 bases lying between them. CDR3 region: CASSLGEGYNEQFF. The CDR3 DNA follows: TGCGCCAGCAGCTTGGGAGAGGGTTACAATGAGCAGTTCTTC.

The rearrangement links TRBV5-1 to TRBJ1-3; weak D call: TRBD1 (6 bases). The CDR3 totals 17 residues. Germline values: CDR1 SGHRS, CDR2 YFSETQ. The V gene lost 3 bases and the J gene lost 1 base, with 17 bases spanning the gap. CDR3 loop: CASSSHLSGTSGNTIYF. CDR3 sequence (DNA): TGCGCCAGCAGCTCACACTTAAGTGGGACATCTGGAAACACCATATATTTT.

This clonotype was seen more than once but under ten times. CDR3 nucleotides: TGCGCCAGCAGCTTGGATCGTCGGGGGTCCGGTCAGCCCCAGCATTTT. Translating gives CASSLDRRGSGQPQHF. The chain carries TRBV5-1 and TRBJ1-5, with D maybe TRBD1 (5 bases). The CDR3 extends over 16 amino acids. In germline, CDR1 is SGHRS, CDR2 YFSETQ. Trimming took 0 bases from V and 6 from J, leaving 16 bases between them.

In this sample, this clonotype turned up a few times. The chain combines TRBV7-2 with TRBJ1-1; maybe TRBD1 (6 bases). Trimming took 6 bases from V and 1 from J, leaving 15 bases between them. Per the germline V gene, CDR1 is SGHTA and CDR2 is FQGNSA. The CDR3 runs to 15 residues. CDR3: CASRAKGGENTEAFF. CDR3 sequence (DNA): TGTGCCAGCAGGGCTAAAGGGGGGGAGAACACTGAAGCTTTCTTT.

V gene TRBV5-1 combines with J gene TRBJ1-2; 7 nucleotides agree with TRBD1. Germline trimming cut 5 bases from V and 1 base from J; bases unmatched to any gene: 8. The CDR3 contains 15 residues. Per germline, CDR1 SGHRS and CDR2 YFSETQ. CDR3 DNA: TGCGCCAGCAGGCCCCTACAGGGGATTAACTATGGCTACACCTTC. Residues: CASRPLQGINYGYTF.

This clonotype was seen more than once but under ten times. J is TRBJ2-5 and V is TRBV5-5; TRBD2 might be the D (5 bases). CDR1 SGHKS and CDR2 YYEKEE come from the germline V gene (reference sequence). Trimming removed 3 bases at V and 5 bases at J, with 17 bases between. This CDR3 is 15 amino acids long. The CDR3 DNA follows: TGTGCCAGCAGCTCTTGGGGAGACTCGCGGGAGACCCAGTACTTC. It specifies CASSSWGDSRETQYF.

This clonotype was picked up a small number of times. The chain has TRBV29-1 and TRBJ2-3; TRBD2 aligns across 12 bases. CDR1 is SQVTM, CDR2 ANQGSEA, per germline. This CDR3 is 15 amino acids long. After removal of 4 bases from V and 2 bases from J, the junction contained 4 bases not matched to a gene. CDR3 coding DNA: TGCAGCGTTGTTCTAGCGGGAGGGCACACAGATACGCAGTATTTT. Its protein product is CSVVLAGGHTDTQYF.

There are a few counts of this clonotype. The J gene is TRBJ1-1, the V gene TRBV19; D remains ambiguous. This CDR3 contains 15 residues. Germline CDR1 is LNHDA and CDR2 is SQIVND (reference sequence). V lost 7 bases to trimming and J lost 5 bases, with 20 bases between them. In DNA form, the CDR3 reads TGTGCCAGTACCACCAACCCTCGACTAAGGACTGAAGCTTTCTTT. It translates to CASTTNPRLRTEAFF. Complete variable domain (other parts from reference TRBV19 and TRBJ1-1): DGGITQSPKYLFRKEGQNVTLSCEQNLNHDAMYWYRQDPGQGLRLIYYSQIVNDFQKGDIAEGYSVSREKKESFPLTVTSAQKNPTAFYLCASTTNPRLRTEAFFGQGTRLTVV.

The chain combines TRBV28 with TRBJ1-5; D is unclear. CDR3 length: 15 amino acids. V was clipped by 8 bases and J by 0 bases, with 14 bases between them. Germline lookup yields CDR1 MDHEN and CDR2 SYDVKM. The CDR3: CASHITPSSNQPQHF. CDR3 in DNA: TGTGCCAGCCACATAACCCCGTCTAGCAATCAGCCCCAGCATTTT.

The table lists this clonotype with a few counts. V usage is TRBV7-8 and J usage is TRBJ2-7; TRBD1 matches 9 bases. The germline gives CDR1 SGHVS, CDR2 FQNEAQ. The CDR3 loop spans 15 amino acids. V was clipped by 4 bases and J by 3 bases; unmatched bases: 7. CDR3 region: CASSYSGQGYYEQYF. The CDR3 DNA is TGTGCCAGCAGCTACTCGGGACAGGGTTACTACGAGCAGTACTTC.

The rearrangement joins TRBV5-1 to TRBJ1-3, with D hard to call. Germline lookup yields CDR1 SGHRS and CDR2 YFSETQ. This CDR3 region has 14 residues. Trimming removed 4 bases from V and 1 base from J, with 9 bases in between. DNA for the CDR3: TGCGCCAGCAGCAAGACCGTTTCTGGAAACACCATATATTTT. This encodes CASSKTVSGNTIYF.

The chain combines TRBV9 with TRBJ1-6; D gene ambiguous. CDR1 and CDR2 (germline): SGDLS, YYNGEE. There are 16 residues in the CDR3. The ends were cut back, 0 bases at V and 8 bases at J, with 15 bases in the middle. This CDR3 reads CASSVAEAPGDSPLHF. CDR3 coding DNA: TGTGCCAGCAGCGTAGCTGAGGCTCCTGGGGATTCACCCCTCCACTTT.

The chain couples TRBV20-1 to TRBJ2-1, with D tentatively TRBD2 (5 bases). CDR1 is DFQATT, CDR2 SNEGSKA, per germline (reference sequence). Trimming took off 8 bases at V and 7 bases at J, with 15 bases between the two ends. This CDR3 is 12 amino acids long. CDR3 sequence (DNA): TGCAGTTTACCGGGATCTCCTAATGAGCAGTTCTTC. As protein: CSLPGSPNEQFF.

This clonotype turned up a few times. The V and J genes are TRBV7-2 and TRBJ2-3; 7 nucleotides agree with TRBD2. Germline CDR1 reads SGHTA; CDR2 reads FQGNSA. The V segment lost 2 bases and the J segment 6 bases; nucleotides outside the gene matches: 11. The CDR3 is made up of 16 amino acids. CDR3 sequence (DNA): TGTGCCAGCAGCTTATACCGGGGGGAAGGAGGGGATACGCAGTATTTT. Translation: CASSLYRGEGGDTQYF.

This clonotype was seen more than once but under ten times. The chain employs TRBV5-6 and TRBJ2-2, with D perhaps TRBD1 (6 bases). The V end was cut by 0 bases, the J end by 7 bases, with 16 bases between. The CDR3 is 16 amino acids. The germline V gene encodes CDR1 SGHDT and CDR2 YYEEEE. The CDR3 here is CASSLERYQGIGELFF. CDR3 nucleotide sequence: TGTGCCAGCAGCTTGGAACGGTACCAGGGGATCGGGGAGCTGTTTTTT.

There are a few counts of this clonotype. The CDR3 DNA follows: TGTGCCACCAGTGAAACAGGGAACTATGGCTACACCTTC. Its translation is CATSETGNYGYTF. V gene TRBV24-1 combines with J gene TRBJ1-2; D may be TRBD1 (6 bases). Germline V gives CDR1 KGHDR, CDR2 SFDVKD. The CDR3 length is 13 residues. With 4 bases removed from V and 2 bases from J, the gap between germline ends came to 7 bases.

The gene calls are TRBV18 and TRBJ1-2; the match to TRBD1 covers 7 bases. Germline assignment: CDR1 KGHSH and CDR2 LQKENI. There are 15 residues in the CDR3. The V segment lost 5 bases and the J segment 4 bases; nucleotides outside the gene matches: 10. Here the CDR3 reads CASSFSGTEPYGYTF. CDR3 sequence (DNA): TGTGCCAGCTCATTCTCCGGGACAGAGCCCTATGGCTACACCTTC.

The rearrangement uses TRBV7-2 and TRBJ2-1, with 8 positions matching TRBD2. J gave up 12 bases and V 4 bases, and 5 bases lay outside the gene matches. This CDR3 has 12 amino acids. Per the germline V gene, CDR1 is SGHTA and CDR2 is FQGNSA. The CDR3 here is CASSSPGLGQFF. In nucleotides, the CDR3 is TGTGCCAGCAGCTCACCGGGACTAGGGCAGTTCTTC.

The rearrangement links TRBV20-1 to TRBJ1-1; D is unresolved. The CDR3 is made up of 15 amino acids. Trimming stripped 1 base from V and 5 bases from J, with 17 bases between. CDR1 and CDR2 (germline): DFQATT, SNEGSKA (reference sequence). The DNA for the CDR3 is TGCAGTGCTAGAGTCTTTTCGGCGGGTGGAACTGAAGCTTTCTTT. Protein sequence: CSARVFSAGGTEAFF.

The V gene is TRBV14, the J gene TRBJ2-7; D call uncertain. There are 12 residues in the CDR3. Trimming stripped 8 bases from V and 2 bases from J, with 10 bases between. Germline V gene lookup returns CDR1 SGHDN and CDR2 FVKESK. The CDR3, as DNA: TGTGCCAGCGGGCAGGTAACCTACGAGCAGTACTTC. This sequence encodes CASGQVTYEQYF.

This clonotype was seen a handful of times. This chain joins TRBV27 and TRBJ2-1; a weak D match, TRBD2 (5 bases). The CDR3 has 14 residues. The germline CDR1 and CDR2 sequences are MNHEY and SMNVEV (reference sequence). Trimming took 2 bases from V and 6 from J, leaving 11 bases between them. The CDR3 loop is CASSLTSTGNEQFF. DNA for the CDR3: TGTGCCAGCAGTTTAACTAGTACCGGCAATGAGCAGTTCTTC.

The gene calls are TRBV20-1 and TRBJ1-6; TRBD1 matches 11 bases. The CDR3 contains 16 residues. With V trimmed by 0 bases and J by 9 bases, 7 bases remained unmatched. Germline-derived CDR1 and CDR2 are DFQATT and SNEGSKA (reference sequence). The CDR3 DNA is TGCAGTGCTAGAGATCTTCGGACAGGGGGCGTTTCACCCCTCCACTTT. Translation gives CSARDLRTGGVSPLHF.

The chain employs TRBV20-1 and TRBJ1-5; 7 bases align to TRBD1. J was trimmed by 0 bases and V by 2 bases; bases with no gene match: 7. In germline, CDR1 is DFQATT, CDR2 SNEGSKA (reference sequence). The CDR3 length is 16 residues. CDR3 nucleotides: TGCAGTGCTAGATCCGGACAGGCGACTAGCAATCAGCCCCAGCATTTT. It specifies CSARSGQATSNQPQHF.

There are many counts of this clonotype. CDR3 coding DNA: TGTGCCAGCAGCGAGGCCGGGAGCGCGAACACCGGGGAGCTGTTTTTT. Translated, it gives CASSEAGSANTGELFF. The chain recombines TRBV7-3 with TRBJ2-2, with a tentative D call TRBD2 (6 bases). Germline V gene lookup returns CDR1 SGHTA and CDR2 FQGTGA. The CDR3 spans 16 residues. V lost 5 bases to trimming and J lost 0 bases, with 13 bases between them. The complete variable domain, with remaining parts taken from reference TRBV7-3 and TRBJ2-2, reads GAGVSQTPSNKVTEKGKYVELRCDPISGHTALYWYRQSLGQGPEFLIYFQGTGAADDSGLPNDRFFAVRPEGSVSTLKIQRTERGDSAVYLCASSEAGSANTGELFFGEGSRLTVL.

The rearrangement links TRBV20-1 to TRBJ1-2, with D maybe TRBD1 (5 bases). CDR3 length: 14 residues. CDR1 and CDR2 from the germline V gene are DFQATT and SNEGSKA (reference sequence). Deletions cut 0 bases from V and 1 base from J, with 9 bases between. CDR3 loop: CSARDPGHNYGYTF. The CDR3 DNA reads TGCAGTGCTAGAGATCCGGGGCATAACTATGGCTACACCTTC.

This chain joins TRBV20-1 and TRBJ2-5; unclear D gene. Germline lookup yields CDR1 DFQATT and CDR2 SNEGSKA (reference sequence). V was shortened by 4 bases and J by 5 bases, with 11 bases between the two germline ends. The CDR3 sequence is 12 residues long. The CDR3 bases are TGCAGTGCTAAAGAGGCTGGGGAGACCCAGTACTTC. Translation: CSAKEAGETQYF.

A few counts support this clonotype. This rearrangement joins TRBV10-3 to TRBJ2-7; TRBD1 aligns across 9 bases. From germline, CDR1 is ENHRY and CDR2 SYGVKD. The CDR3 covers 12 residues. CDR3 sequence: CAAGTGTYEQYF. CDR3 sequence (DNA): TGTGCTGCCGGGACAGGGACCTACGAGCAGTACTTC.

The chain uses TRBV20-1 and TRBJ1-3; 10 nucleotides line up with TRBD1. The CDR3 has 16 residues. Per germline, CDR1 DFQATT and CDR2 SNEGSKA (reference sequence). Germline trimming cut 5 bases from V and 0 bases from J; bases unmatched to any gene: 7. The CDR3 region has the DNA TGCAGTGCTCTGGGGACAGGGGTGCTCTCTGGAAACACCATATATTTT. Its translation is CSALGTGVLSGNTIYF.